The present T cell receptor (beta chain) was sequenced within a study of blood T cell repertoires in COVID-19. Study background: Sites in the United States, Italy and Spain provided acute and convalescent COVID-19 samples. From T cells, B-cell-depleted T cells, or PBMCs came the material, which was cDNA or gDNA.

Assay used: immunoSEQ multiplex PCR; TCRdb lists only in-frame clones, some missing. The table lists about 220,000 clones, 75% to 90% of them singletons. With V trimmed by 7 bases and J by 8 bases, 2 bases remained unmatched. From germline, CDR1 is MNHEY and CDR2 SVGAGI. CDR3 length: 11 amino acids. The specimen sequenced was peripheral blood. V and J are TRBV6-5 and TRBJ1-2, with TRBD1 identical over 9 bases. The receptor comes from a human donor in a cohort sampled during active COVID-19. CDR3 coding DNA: TGTGCCAGCAACAGGGGGCAGGGCTACACCTTC. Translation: CASNRGQGYTF.